This T cell receptor (beta chain) was identified in a study of Ad26.COV2.S vaccination and SARS-CoV-2 variants. Profiled with immunoSEQ multiplex PCR; TCRdb holds only in-frame clones, not every one. The sample comprises 360,000 or so clones, around 87% of which are singletons, and about 3.4% rests with the top ten. Treatment: around 19 received Ad26.COV2.S at low or high dose, single or two shots; several received placebo; per-sample allocation not given. Day 63 after the first vaccine or placebo injection was the time point for sampling. The TCR was taken from a person aged 18 to 59 who received the Ad26.COV2.S COVID-19 vaccine or a placebo. Sequences were derived from peripheral blood, sampled in a trial of Ad26.COV2.S vaccine versus placebo.

The CDR3 nucleotides read TGCAGTGCCCCAGCAGAGCTTGTTTGCACCTTC. Residues: CSAPAELVCTF. The genes are TRBV20-1 and TRBJ1-2; no reliable D call. Germline V gives CDR1 DFQATT, CDR2 SNEGSKA (reference sequence). The CDR3 has 11 residues. V shed 6 bases and J shed 13 bases, with 18 bases lying between them.